What follows are 32 T cell receptor beta chains derived from one specimen sequenced in a study of blood T cell repertoires in COVID-19. TCRdb keeps only in-frame clones here, not all; method: immunoSEQ multiplex PCR. The data hold some 330,000 clones, with roughly 87% observed a single time. The sequenced sample consisted of PBMCs or T cells enriched from blood (not recorded which). These receptor sequences come from a woman between 45 and 60 years old who had recovered from COVID-19.

The chain is built from TRBV28 and TRBJ2-2, with a tentative D call TRBD2 (6 bases). Germline CDR1 is MDHEN and CDR2 is SYDVKM. CDR3 size: 17 residues. CDR3 coding DNA: TGTCACCCCGGGGTAACCCCACGGGACTCTTCTACCGGGGAGCTGTTTTTT. This gives the protein CHPGVTPRDSSTGELFF. The variable domain in full, with the rest retrieved from reference TRBV28 and TRBJ2-2, is DVKVTQSSRYLVKRTGEKVFLECVQDMDHENMFWYRQDPGLGLRLIYFSYDVKMKEKGDIPEGYSVSREKKERFSLILESASTNQTSMYLCHPGVTPRDSSTGELFFGEGSRLTVL.

This chain links TRBV5-1 with TRBJ1-2; D perhaps matches TRBD1 (6 bases). From germline, CDR1 is SGHRS and CDR2 YFSETQ. With 1 base removed from V and 5 bases from J, the gap between germline ends came to 12 bases. The length of the CDR3 is 14 residues. This CDR3 is CASSLWTAEYGYTF. The CDR3 region has the DNA TGCGCCAGCAGCTTGTGGACAGCGGAATATGGCTACACCTTC.

The V gene is TRBV27, the J gene TRBJ1-6; D unresolved. V lost 7 bases and J 8 bases, leaving 15 bases between the germline ends. CDR1 MNHEY and CDR2 SMNVEV come from the germline V gene (reference sequence). The CDR3 sequence is 14 residues long. The CDR3 loop reads CASNIRGYDSPLHF. The DNA for the CDR3 is TGTGCCAGCAACATACGAGGGTACGATTCACCCCTCCACTTT.

The sample holds a few counts of this clone. This sequence joins TRBV10-3 and TRBJ1-1; D perhaps matches TRBD1 (5 bases). V shed 1 base and J shed 6 bases, with 9 bases lying between them. CDR3 length: 13 residues. Germline CDR1 reads ENHRY; CDR2 reads SYGVKD. The CDR3, as DNA: TGTGCCATCAGTGAGTTGGGCAGGGCTGAAGCTTTCTTT. This gives the protein CAISELGRAEAFF.

The chain recombines TRBV19 with TRBJ2-3; 14 bases are a match to TRBD2. Germline V gene lookup returns CDR1 LNHDA and CDR2 SQIVND (reference sequence). The CDR3 length is 18 residues. V lost 3 bases and J lost 1; bases outside the gene matches: 6. CDR3 region: CASSIRLAGGLGTDTQYF. The CDR3 coding sequence is TGTGCCAGTAGTATTAGACTAGCGGGGGGGCTCGGCACAGATACGCAGTATTTT.

The chain has TRBV15 and TRBJ2-1, with D possibly matching TRBD2 (6 bases). This CDR3 has 13 amino acids. The V end was cut by 4 bases, the J end by 10 bases, with 14 bases between. The germline gives CDR1 LNHNV, CDR2 YYDKDF (reference sequence). The CDR3 region is CATSKNGGEEQFF. CDR3 coding DNA: TGTGCCACCAGCAAAAATGGCGGGGAAGAGCAGTTCTTC.

The chain has TRBV28 and TRBJ1-1; D remains ambiguous. V was trimmed by 6 bases and J by 0 bases, leaving 11 bases between them. The CDR3 runs 14 residues. Germline V gene data show CDR1 as MDHEN and CDR2 as SYDVKM. CDR3 coding DNA: TGTGCCAGCAGGCCCGGCGGCATGAACACTGAAGCTTTCTTT. It yields the protein CASRPGGMNTEAFF.

This sequence joins TRBV6-6 and TRBJ1-5; 12 bases match TRBD1. V dropped 5 bases and J dropped 4; count of bases not matched to a gene: 12. The CDR3 contains 18 residues. CDR1 is MNHNY, CDR2 SVGAGI, per germline (reference sequence). CDR3 sequence: CASSHTPPGQGANQPQHF. The CDR3 nucleotides are TGTGCCAGCAGTCACACCCCGCCGGGACAGGGGGCAAATCAGCCCCAGCATTTT.

This chain joins TRBV27 and TRBJ2-2; D possibly corresponds to TRBD2 (5 bases). The ends were cut back, 5 bases at V and 6 bases at J, with 19 bases in the middle. This CDR3 is 16 amino acids long. Germline V gene sequence: CDR1 MNHEY, CDR2 SMNVEV (reference sequence). CDR3 nucleotide sequence: TGTGCCAGCAGTCCCTCCTGGCTAGCTGAGCCCGGGGAGCTGTTTTTT. This encodes CASSPSWLAEPGELFF.

This chain joins TRBV27 and TRBJ1-4; possible D gene TRBD1, 5 bases. The germline CDR1 and CDR2 sequences are MNHEY and SMNVEV (reference sequence). The ends were cut back, 5 bases at V and 4 bases at J, with 14 bases in the middle. The CDR3 is 15 residues long. CDR3 in amino acids: CASSGTGGGNEKLFF. In DNA form, the CDR3 reads TGTGCCAGCAGTGGGACCGGGGGTGGTAATGAAAAACTGTTTTTT.

This chain connects TRBV7-9 to TRBJ1-1; maybe TRBD1 (5 bases). The ends were cut back, 2 bases at V and 4 bases at J, with 14 bases in the middle. This CDR3 is 15 amino acids long. Germline V gene data show CDR1 as SEHNR and CDR2 as FQNEAQ (reference sequence). The CDR3 sequence is CASSLRRGVSTEAFF. The CDR3 coding sequence is TGTGCCAGCAGCTTAAGAAGGGGCGTAAGCACTGAAGCTTTCTTT. Variable domain in full (rest from reference TRBV7-9 and TRBJ1-1): DTGVSQNPRHKITKRGQNVTFRCDPISEHNRLYWYRQTLGQGPEFLTYFQNEAQLEKSRLLSDRFSAERPKGSFSTLEIQRTEQGDSAMYLCASSLRRGVSTEAFFGQGTRLTVV.

This clone was observed a handful of times. The J gene is TRBJ1-5, the V gene TRBV28, with TRBD1 matching over 7 bases. The CDR3 contains 16 residues. The J segment lost 3 bases and the V segment lost 3 bases, leaving 8 bases of the junction unmatched. The germline V gene encodes CDR1 MDHEN and CDR2 SYDVKM. The CDR3 region has the DNA TGTGCCAGCAGTTTGTTCGGGGACAGTAACAATCAGCCCCAGCATTTT. Amino acids: CASSLFGDSNNQPQHF.

The V gene is TRBV6-5, the J gene TRBJ1-1, with TRBD1 matching 9 bases. CDR3 size: 13 residues. V lost 8 bases to trimming and J lost 10 bases; unmatched junction nucleotides: 11. From germline, CDR1 is MNHEY and CDR2 SVGAGI. The CDR3 coding sequence is TGTGCCAGCTTACCGGGACAGGGTTGGGGAGCTTTCTTT. Protein: CASLPGQGWGAFF.

The rearrangement links TRBV30 to TRBJ1-1, with a possible D match to TRBD1 (6 bases). Germline values: CDR1 GTSNPN, CDR2 SVGIG (reference sequence). V lost 5 bases to trimming and J lost 4 bases, with 17 bases between them. The CDR3 runs 14 residues. The CDR3, as DNA: TGTGCCTGGGGCCGAGGGGGTATGGGCACTGAAGCTTTCTTT. The encoded protein is CAWGRGGMGTEAFF.

The chain employs TRBV4-3 and TRBJ2-1; no reliable D call. V lost 3 bases to trimming and J lost 4 bases, with 10 bases between them. Germline V gene lookup returns CDR1 LGHNA and CDR2 YSLEER. This CDR3 comprises 14 residues. The CDR3 loop reads CASSHSGAYNEQFF. CDR3 nucleotides: TGCGCCAGCAGCCACTCCGGAGCGTACAATGAGCAGTTCTTC.

The chain employs TRBV7-9 and TRBJ1-1; D gene ambiguous. CDR3 length: 8 amino acids. Deletions cut 6 bases from V and 11 bases from J, with 4 bases between. Germline CDR1 is SEHNR and CDR2 is FQNEAQ (reference sequence). The CDR3 spells CASSPAFF. The CDR3 DNA is TGTGCCAGCAGTCCTGCTTTCTTT.

The rearrangement joins TRBV29-1 to TRBJ1-1, with no clear D. CDR3 length: 12 residues. CDR1 is SQVTM and CDR2 is ANQGSEA in the germline V gene. V lost 6 bases, J lost 1 base, and 9 bases lay in between. CDR3 sequence (DNA): TGCAGCGTCTCGTTTAGGAACACTGAAGCTTTCTTT. Translation gives CSVSFRNTEAFF. The full variable domain, in which reference TRBV29-1 and TRBJ1-1 provide the parts outside the CDR3, is SAVISQKPSRDICQRGTSLTIQCQVDSQVTMMFWYRQQPGQSLTLIATANQGSEATYESGFVIDKFPISRPNLTFSTLTVSNMSPEDSSIYLCSVSFRNTEAFFGQGTRLTVV.

This clone was observed a handful of times. The J gene is TRBJ1-4, the V gene TRBV7-8; a weak D match, TRBD1 (6 bases). The CDR3 has 13 residues. Germline CDR1 is SGHVS and CDR2 is FQNEAQ. V lost 5 bases and J lost 8, with 12 bases in between. DNA of the CDR3: TGTGCCAGCAGCCCGGGGAGGGGGGAAAAACTGTTTTTT. This codes for CASSPGRGEKLFF.

The rearrangement links TRBV7-8 to TRBJ2-3, with unresolved D. Trimming took off 5 bases at V and 6 bases at J, with 12 bases between the two ends. This CDR3 comprises 13 residues. CDR1 SGHVS and CDR2 FQNEAQ come from the germline V gene. CDR3 nucleotides: TGTGCCAGCAGCCTCGGGTTCACCGATACGCAGTATTTT. It yields the protein CASSLGFTDTQYF. The variable domain in full, completed from reference TRBV7-8 and TRBJ2-3, reads GAGVSQSPRYKVAKRGQDVALRCDPISGHVSLFWYQQALGQGPEFLTYFQNEAQLDKSGLPSDRFFAERPEGSVSTLKIQRTQQEDSAVYLCASSLGFTDTQYFGPGTRLTVL.

The V gene is TRBV4-1, the J gene TRBJ1-4; no reliable D call. V lost 0 bases, J lost 0 bases, and 11 bases lay in between. This CDR3 has 17 amino acids. Germline-derived CDR1 and CDR2 are MGHRA and YSYEKL. CDR3 in DNA: TGCGCCAGCAGCCAAGATGACATTTCAGCAACTAATGAAAAACTGTTTTTT. Its translation: CASSQDDISATNEKLFF.

CDR3 in DNA: TGTGCCAGCAGTTTATCGGGTCTAGCAATGGTTTACGAGCAGTACTTC. Its translation is CASSLSGLAMVYEQYF. The V call is TRBV27, the J call TRBJ2-7, with D tentatively TRBD2 (5 bases). Trimming removed 0 bases at V and 4 bases at J, with 16 bases between. CDR3 size: 16 residues. CDR1 is MNHEY, CDR2 SMNVEV, per germline (reference sequence).

The chain recombines TRBV23-1 with TRBJ1-1; 8 bases are shared with TRBD1. TRBV23-1 is given ORF status, its function remaining uncertain. V shed 2 bases and J 3 bases; nucleotides not matched to a gene: 17. The length of the CDR3 is 19 residues. DNA of the CDR3: TGCGCCAGCAGTCAAAATTTCTCAAGGAAGGACAGGGAGGACACTGAAGCTTTCTTT. This gives the protein CASSQNFSRKDREDTEAFF.

V gene TRBV6-5 combines with J gene TRBJ2-7; 11 nucleotides agree with TRBD2. Germline assignment: CDR1 MNHEY and CDR2 SVGAGI. The CDR3 loop spans 15 amino acids. V shed 2 bases and J 3 bases; nucleotides not matched to a gene: 3. The CDR3 nucleotides are TGTGCCAGCAGTTACGTCCTAGCGGGAGGCTACGAGCAGTACTTC. The encoded protein is CASSYVLAGGYEQYF.

The chain links TRBV6-2 or TRBV6-3 to TRBJ2-3; D not certain. The length of the CDR3 is 14 residues. Trimming stripped 0 bases from V and 4 bases from J, with 8 bases between. The V gene's germline CDR1 is MNHEY and CDR2 SVGEGT. The chain's CDR3 is CASSYSLAADTQYF. The CDR3, as DNA: TGTGCCAGCAGTTACTCTCTGGCGGCAGATACGCAGTATTTT.

The rearrangement links TRBV2 to TRBJ1-1, with 8 nucleotides matching TRBD1. Per germline, CDR1 SNHLY and CDR2 FYNNEI. V trimming: 3 bases; J trimming: 10 bases; junction bases outside the gene matches: 7. The CDR3 covers 13 residues. CDR3 sequence (DNA): TGTGCCAGCAGTGAGGACAGGGTTTTTCGAGCTTTCTTT. The encoded protein is CASSEDRVFRAFF.

J is TRBJ2-2 and V is TRBV14; a possible D gene is TRBD2 (6 bases). This CDR3 region has 17 residues. Germline CDR1 and CDR2: SGHDN and FVKESK. V was shortened by 4 bases and J by 0 bases, with 15 bases between the two germline ends. CDR3 sequence reads: CASSRGRRGPNTGELFF. The CDR3 DNA reads as TGTGCCAGCAGCCGGGGACGGAGGGGCCCGAACACCGGGGAGCTGTTTTTT.

The genes are TRBV9 and TRBJ1-6, with TRBD1 as a possible D gene (5 bases). CDR3 length: 15 residues. Trimming removed 4 bases at V and 4 bases at J, with 12 bases between. From germline, CDR1 is SGDLS and CDR2 YYNGEE. CDR3: CASSTGHDYNSPLHF. The CDR3 coding sequence is TGTGCCAGCAGCACAGGACATGATTATAATTCACCCCTCCACTTT.

Remarks on this clone: Sequence at one end of the junction differs from germline and may be a read error. The CDR3 spells CASSLDPSGGKETQYF. CDR3 in DNA: TGTGCTAGCAGCTTAGACCCTAGCGGGGGAAAAGAGACCCAGTACTTC. V usage is TRBV7-7 and J usage is TRBJ2-5, with 10 bases aligning to TRBD2. The CDR3 is 16 amino acids. Germline CDR1 is SSHAT and CDR2 is FNYEAQ (reference sequence). Together with reference TRBV7-7 and TRBJ2-5, the CDR3 gives the full variable domain: GAGVSQSPRYKVTKRGQDVTLRCDPISSHATLYWYQQALGQGPEFLTYFNYEAQPDKSGLPSDRFSAERPEGSISTLTIQRTEQRDSAMYRCASSLDPSGGKETQYFGPGTRLLVL.

The J gene is TRBJ1-1, the V gene TRBV11-3; 7 bases are shared with TRBD1. The germline V gene has CDR1 SGHNT and CDR2 YENEEA. V gave up 4 bases and J gave up 8 bases; unmatched junction bases: 13. This CDR3 region has 15 residues. This CDR3 is CASSSSRGPHAEAFF. DNA of the CDR3: TGTGCCAGCAGCTCATCTAGGGGGCCTCATGCGGAAGCTTTCTTT.

This sequence joins TRBV7-8 and TRBJ2-5; D possibly corresponds to TRBD2 (6 bases). V lost 5 bases and J 5 bases, leaving 24 bases between the germline ends. Germline V gene data show CDR1 as SGHVS and CDR2 as FQNEAQ. CDR3 length: 17 residues. The CDR3 nucleotides are TGTGCCAGCAGCCGGCTTGATGTAACGGGAGAGGCTGAGACCCAGTACTTC. Amino acids: CASSRLDVTGEAETQYF.

This clone appeared a single time. This sequence joins TRBV14 and TRBJ1-2; 9 bases agree with TRBD1. CDR3 size: 13 residues. Germline V gene sequence: CDR1 SGHDN, CDR2 FVKESK. Germline trimming cut 4 bases from V and 7 bases from J; bases unmatched to any gene: 4. The CDR3: CASSLQGAGGYTF. In nucleotides, the CDR3 is TGTGCCAGCAGCCTACAGGGGGCAGGTGGCTACACCTTC.

This clone has only a few counts. The rearrangement uses TRBV7-9 and TRBJ2-1; TRBD2 agrees at 7 bases. Germline CDR1 is SEHNR and CDR2 is FQNEAQ (reference sequence). V was pared by 7 bases and J by 7 bases, with 4 bases of the junction left unmatched. The CDR3 contains 12 residues. DNA of the CDR3: TGTGCCAGCAACGATAGCGGGAATGAGCAGTTCTTC. It encodes CASNDSGNEQFF.